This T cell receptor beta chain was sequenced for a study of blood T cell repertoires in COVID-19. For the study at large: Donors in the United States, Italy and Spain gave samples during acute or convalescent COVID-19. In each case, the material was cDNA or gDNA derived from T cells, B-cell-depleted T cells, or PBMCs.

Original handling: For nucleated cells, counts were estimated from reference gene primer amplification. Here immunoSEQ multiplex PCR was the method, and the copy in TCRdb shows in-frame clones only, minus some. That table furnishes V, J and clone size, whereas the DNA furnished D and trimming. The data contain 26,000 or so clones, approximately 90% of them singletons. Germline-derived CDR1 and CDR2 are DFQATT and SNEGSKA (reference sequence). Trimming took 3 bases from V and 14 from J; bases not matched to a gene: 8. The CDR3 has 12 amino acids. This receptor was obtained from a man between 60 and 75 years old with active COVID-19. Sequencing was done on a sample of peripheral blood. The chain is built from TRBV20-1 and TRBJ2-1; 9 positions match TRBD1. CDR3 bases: TGCAGTGCTAGTGAGGGACAGGGATCGAAGTTCTTC. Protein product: CSASEGQGSKFF.